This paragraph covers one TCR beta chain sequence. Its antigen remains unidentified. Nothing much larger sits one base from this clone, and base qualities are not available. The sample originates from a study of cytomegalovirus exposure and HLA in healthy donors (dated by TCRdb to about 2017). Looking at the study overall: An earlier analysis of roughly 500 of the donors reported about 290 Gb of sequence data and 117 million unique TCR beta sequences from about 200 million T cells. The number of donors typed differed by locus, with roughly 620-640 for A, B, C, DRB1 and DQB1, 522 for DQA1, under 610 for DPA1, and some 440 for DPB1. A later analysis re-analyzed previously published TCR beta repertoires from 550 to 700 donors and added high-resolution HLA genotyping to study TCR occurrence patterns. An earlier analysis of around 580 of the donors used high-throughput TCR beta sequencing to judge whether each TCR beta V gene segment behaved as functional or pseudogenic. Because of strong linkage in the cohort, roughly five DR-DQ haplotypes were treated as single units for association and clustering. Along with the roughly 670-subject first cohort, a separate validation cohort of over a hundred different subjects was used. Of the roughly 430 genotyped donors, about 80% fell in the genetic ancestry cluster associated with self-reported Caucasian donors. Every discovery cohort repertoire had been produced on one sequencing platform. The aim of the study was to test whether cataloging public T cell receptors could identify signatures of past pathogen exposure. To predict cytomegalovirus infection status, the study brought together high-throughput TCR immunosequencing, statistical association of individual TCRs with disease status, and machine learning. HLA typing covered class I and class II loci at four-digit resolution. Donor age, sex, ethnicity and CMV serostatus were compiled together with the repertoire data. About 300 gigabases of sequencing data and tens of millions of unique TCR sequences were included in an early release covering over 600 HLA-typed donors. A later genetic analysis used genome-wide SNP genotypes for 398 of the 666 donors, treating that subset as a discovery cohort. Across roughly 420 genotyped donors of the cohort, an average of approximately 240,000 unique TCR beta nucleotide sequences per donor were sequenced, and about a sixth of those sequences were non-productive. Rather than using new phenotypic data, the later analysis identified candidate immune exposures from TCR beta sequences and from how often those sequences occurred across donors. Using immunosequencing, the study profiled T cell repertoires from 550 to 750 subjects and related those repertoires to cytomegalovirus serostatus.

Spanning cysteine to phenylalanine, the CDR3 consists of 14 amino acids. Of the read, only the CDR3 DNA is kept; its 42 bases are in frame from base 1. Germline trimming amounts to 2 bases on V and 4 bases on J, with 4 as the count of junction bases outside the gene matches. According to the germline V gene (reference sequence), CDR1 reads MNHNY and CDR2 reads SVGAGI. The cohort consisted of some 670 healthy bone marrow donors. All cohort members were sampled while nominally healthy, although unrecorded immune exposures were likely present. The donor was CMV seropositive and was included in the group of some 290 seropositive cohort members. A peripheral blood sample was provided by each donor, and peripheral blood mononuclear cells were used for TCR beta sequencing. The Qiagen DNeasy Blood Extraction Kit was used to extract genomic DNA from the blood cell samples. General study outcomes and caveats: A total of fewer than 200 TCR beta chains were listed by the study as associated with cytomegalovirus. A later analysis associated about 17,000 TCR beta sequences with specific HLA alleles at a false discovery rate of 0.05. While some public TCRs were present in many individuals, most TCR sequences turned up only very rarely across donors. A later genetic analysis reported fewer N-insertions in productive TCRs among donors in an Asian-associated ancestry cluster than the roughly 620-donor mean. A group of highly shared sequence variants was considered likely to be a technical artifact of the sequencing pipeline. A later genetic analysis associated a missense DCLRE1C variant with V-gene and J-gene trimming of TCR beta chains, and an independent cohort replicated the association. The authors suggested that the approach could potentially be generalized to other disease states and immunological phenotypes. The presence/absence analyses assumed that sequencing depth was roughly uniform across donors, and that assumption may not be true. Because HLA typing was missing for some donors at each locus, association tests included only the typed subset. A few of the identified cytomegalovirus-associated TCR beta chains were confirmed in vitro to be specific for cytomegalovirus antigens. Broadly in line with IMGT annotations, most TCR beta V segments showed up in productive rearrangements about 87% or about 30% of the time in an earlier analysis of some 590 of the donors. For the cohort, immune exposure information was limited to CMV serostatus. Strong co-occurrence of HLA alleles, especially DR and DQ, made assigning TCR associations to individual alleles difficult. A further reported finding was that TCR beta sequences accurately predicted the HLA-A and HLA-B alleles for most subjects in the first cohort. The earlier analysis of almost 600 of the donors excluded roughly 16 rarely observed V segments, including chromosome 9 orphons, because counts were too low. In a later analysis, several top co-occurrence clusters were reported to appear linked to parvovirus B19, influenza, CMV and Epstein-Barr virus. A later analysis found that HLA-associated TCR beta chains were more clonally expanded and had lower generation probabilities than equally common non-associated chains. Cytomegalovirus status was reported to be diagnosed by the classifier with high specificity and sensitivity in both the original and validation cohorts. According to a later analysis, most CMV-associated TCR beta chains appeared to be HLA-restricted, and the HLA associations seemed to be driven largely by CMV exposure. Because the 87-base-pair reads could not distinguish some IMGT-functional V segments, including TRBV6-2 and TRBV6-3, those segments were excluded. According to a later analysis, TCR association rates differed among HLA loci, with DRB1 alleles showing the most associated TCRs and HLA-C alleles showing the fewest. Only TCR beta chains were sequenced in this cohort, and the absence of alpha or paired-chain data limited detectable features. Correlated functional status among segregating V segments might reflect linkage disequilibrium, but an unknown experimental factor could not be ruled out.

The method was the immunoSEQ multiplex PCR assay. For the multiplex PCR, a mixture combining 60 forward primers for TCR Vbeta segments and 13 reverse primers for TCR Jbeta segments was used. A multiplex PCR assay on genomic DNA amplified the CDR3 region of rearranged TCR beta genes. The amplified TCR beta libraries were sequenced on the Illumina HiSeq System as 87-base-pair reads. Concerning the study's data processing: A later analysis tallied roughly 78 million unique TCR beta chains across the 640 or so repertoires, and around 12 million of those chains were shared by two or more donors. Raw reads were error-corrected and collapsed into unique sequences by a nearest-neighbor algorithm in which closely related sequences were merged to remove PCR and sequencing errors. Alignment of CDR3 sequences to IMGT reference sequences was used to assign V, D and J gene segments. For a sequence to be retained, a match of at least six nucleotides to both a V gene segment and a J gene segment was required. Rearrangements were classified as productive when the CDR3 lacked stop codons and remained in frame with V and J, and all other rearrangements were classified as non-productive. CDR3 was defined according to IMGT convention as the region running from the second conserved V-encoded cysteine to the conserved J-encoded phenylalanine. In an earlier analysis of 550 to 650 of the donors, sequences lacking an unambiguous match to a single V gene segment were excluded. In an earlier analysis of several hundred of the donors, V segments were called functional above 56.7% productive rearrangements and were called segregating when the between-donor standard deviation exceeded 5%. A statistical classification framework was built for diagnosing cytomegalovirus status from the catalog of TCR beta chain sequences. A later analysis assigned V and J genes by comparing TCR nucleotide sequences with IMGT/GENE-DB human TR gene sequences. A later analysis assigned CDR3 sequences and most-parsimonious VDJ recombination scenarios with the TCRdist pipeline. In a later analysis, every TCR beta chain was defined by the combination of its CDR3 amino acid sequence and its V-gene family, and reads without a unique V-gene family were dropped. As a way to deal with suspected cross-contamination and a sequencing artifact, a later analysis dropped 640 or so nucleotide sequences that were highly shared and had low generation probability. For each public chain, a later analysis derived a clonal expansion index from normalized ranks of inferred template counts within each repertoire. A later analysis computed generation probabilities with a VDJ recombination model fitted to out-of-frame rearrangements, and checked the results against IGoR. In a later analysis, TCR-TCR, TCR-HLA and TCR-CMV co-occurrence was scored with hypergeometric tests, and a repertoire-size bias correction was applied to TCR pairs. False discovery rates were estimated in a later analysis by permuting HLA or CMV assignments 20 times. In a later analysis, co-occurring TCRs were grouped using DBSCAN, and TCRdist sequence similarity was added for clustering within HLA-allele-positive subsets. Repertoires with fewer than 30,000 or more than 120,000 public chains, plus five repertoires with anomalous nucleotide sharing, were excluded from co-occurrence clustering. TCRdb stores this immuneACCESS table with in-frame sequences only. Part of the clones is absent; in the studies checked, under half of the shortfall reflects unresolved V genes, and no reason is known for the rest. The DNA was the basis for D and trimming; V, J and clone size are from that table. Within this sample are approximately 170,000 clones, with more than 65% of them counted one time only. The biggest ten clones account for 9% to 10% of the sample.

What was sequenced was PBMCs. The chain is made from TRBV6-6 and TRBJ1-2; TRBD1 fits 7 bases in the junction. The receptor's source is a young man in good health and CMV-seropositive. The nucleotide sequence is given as TGTGCCAGCAGTTACGAGGGGGCCCTCTATGGCTACACCTTC. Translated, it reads CASSYEGALYGYTF.